The 26 T cell receptor beta chains below all came from one sample that was sequenced in a study of regulatory T cells in long-lasting Graves disease. Investigators prepared the TCR beta libraries by applying iRepertoire HTBI primers and Arm-PCR of CDR3 regions. TCRdb reprocessed the multiplex PCR reads with MiXCR, giving one entry per CDR3 protein. The repertoire holds 400,000 to 500,000 distinct CDR3 sequences, with about 16% as singletons. Time point: newly diagnosed GD, antithyroid drugs for less than 3 months. With RNA extracted from PBMCs as input, the TCR library was made. These data also featured in a second study, about T cells in Graves' hyperthyroidism and ophthalmopathy.

The sequencing used peripheral blood mononuclear cells (PBMCs), collected at new diagnosis, from a patient treated with antithyroid drugs. The receptors here all came from a woman younger than 45 with Graves disease.

This clonotype was seen ten or more times. The rearrangement joins TRBV28 to TRBJ1-6; D might be TRBD1 (5 bases). Trimming removed 7 bases from V and 10 bases from J, with 23 bases in between. Germline assignment: CDR1 MDHEN and CDR2 SYDVKM. CDR3 length equals 16 residues. The CDR3 spells CASNDSYRGVKSPLHF. In nucleotides, the CDR3 is TGTGCCAGCAACGACAGCTATAGGGGCGTGAAGTCACCCCTCCACTTT. The full variable domain, its missing parts supplied by reference TRBV28 and TRBJ1-6, is DVKVTQSSRYLVKRTGEKVFLECVQDMDHENMFWYRQDPGLGLRLIYFSYDVKMKEKGDIPEGYSVSREKKERFSLILESASTNQTSMYLCASNDSYRGVKSPLHFGNGTRLTVT.

This clonotype was counted ten times or more. The rearrangement uses TRBV12-3 or TRBV12-4 and TRBJ2-3; the match to TRBD2 covers 9 bases. This CDR3 is built from 16 residues. Unmatched junction bases numbered 10, after V lost 7 bases and J lost 2 bases. As DNA, the CDR3 is TGTGCCAGCACCCAGTGGTCTAGCGGGACCACAGATACGCAGTATTTT. Residues: CASTQWSSGTTDTQYF.

In its sample, this clonotype was seen many times. CDR3 region: CASSSDSPLHF. The CDR3 DNA reads as TGTGCCAGCAGTTCCGATTCACCCCTCCACTTT. V gene TRBV28 combines with J gene TRBJ1-6, with no clear D. Trimming cost V 4 bases and J 8 bases, with 3 bases left between them. This CDR3 is built from 11 residues. Germline V lookup: CDR1 MDHEN, CDR2 SYDVKM.

This clonotype was detected many times. The CDR3 DNA follows: TGTGCCACCAGTTCGGGTAGGCCCCCCTACGAGCAGTACTTC. The encoded protein is CATSSGRPPYEQYF. V is TRBV24-1 and J is TRBJ2-7; D ambiguous. Germline-derived CDR1 and CDR2 are KGHDR and SFDVKD. This CDR3 has 14 residues. V shed 6 bases and J shed 2 bases, with 13 bases lying between them.

Concerning this clonotype itself: One base separates it from a far larger clone, so it is likely a read error. This chain connects TRBV6-2 or TRBV6-3 to TRBJ2-5; D is ambiguous. V was trimmed by 7 bases and J by 3 bases, leaving 12 bases between them. The CDR3 is 13 residues long. Germline V lookup: CDR1 MNHEY, CDR2 SVGEGT. The CDR3 coding sequence is TGTGCCAGCACCCGCGGAGACGAAGAGACCCAGTACTTC. This gives the protein CASTRGDEETQYF.

In its sample, this clonotype was seen many times. The chain joins TRBV20-1 to TRBJ2-1, with 10 bases fitting TRBD1. J gave up 9 bases and V 1 base, and 9 bases lay outside the gene matches. The CDR3 covers 15 residues. Germline values: CDR1 DFQATT, CDR2 SNEGSKA (reference sequence). The DNA for the CDR3 is TGCAGTGCTAGAGTAAGGGACAGGGGTGTGGGTGAGCAGTTCTTC. Protein sequence: CSARVRDRGVGEQFF.

This chain links TRBV9 with TRBJ2-3; 10 bases align to TRBD2. Germline V gives CDR1 SGDLS, CDR2 YYNGEE. Trimming took 0 bases from V and 4 from J; bases not matched to a gene: 2. This CDR3 has 15 amino acids. The CDR3 spells CASSVALAGADTQYF. The CDR3 DNA reads as TGTGCCAGCAGCGTAGCTCTAGCGGGGGCAGATACGCAGTATTTT.

The sample holds a few counts of this clonotype. V usage is TRBV7-2 and J usage is TRBJ2-7; 10 nucleotides line up with TRBD1. The V segment lost 5 bases and the J segment 3 bases; nucleotides outside the gene matches: 7. The CDR3 has 15 amino acids. Germline V CDR1 and CDR2: SGHTA, FQGNSA. The CDR3: CASSRGQGYIYEQYF. The DNA of the CDR3 is TGTGCCAGCAGCCGGGGACAGGGGTATATCTACGAGCAGTACTTC.

This clonotype was counted many times. The chain recombines TRBV27 with TRBJ1-2, with D hard to call. V dropped 10 bases and J dropped 0 bases, with 12 bases sitting between them. The V gene's germline CDR1 is MNHEY and CDR2 SMNVEV (reference sequence). The CDR3 sequence is 13 residues long. The DNA for the CDR3 is TGTGCCACCCGTGGGTCAGCTAACTATGGCTACACCTTC. Amino acids: CATRGSANYGYTF.

This clonotype occurred a few times. The chain has TRBV7-2 and TRBJ2-7, with D tentatively TRBD2 (6 bases). This CDR3 is built from 13 residues. Germline V gene data show CDR1 as SGHTA and CDR2 as FQGNSA. The ends were cut back, 5 bases at V and 1 base at J, with 9 bases in the middle. The CDR3 DNA reads as TGTGCCAGCAGCCGGGAGTTTTCCTACGAGCAGTACTTC. Protein: CASSREFSYEQYF.

This clonotype was seen ten or more times. The V and J genes are TRBV28 and TRBJ1-1; 7 nucleotides align to TRBD1. Germline CDR1 is MDHEN and CDR2 is SYDVKM. V gave up 6 bases and J gave up 1 base; unmatched junction bases: 5. CDR3 size: 14 residues. The CDR3 DNA reads as TGTGCCAGCAGCCACAGGGGAAAGAACACTGAAGCTTTCTTT. It translates to CASSHRGKNTEAFF.

This clonotype occurred a few times. The V gene is TRBV4-1, the J gene TRBJ2-7, with no clear D. Germline V gives CDR1 MGHRA, CDR2 YSYEKL. V lost 3 bases and J 2 bases, leaving 8 bases between the germline ends. The CDR3 is 13 amino acids. The CDR3 here is CASSQETTYEQYF. The CDR3 coding sequence is TGCGCCAGCAGCCAGGAAACTACCTACGAGCAGTACTTC.

At least ten counts were recorded for this clonotype. The genes are TRBV3-1 and TRBJ1-2; 8 bases are a match to TRBD1. The CDR3 has 17 residues. The trim removed 0 bases at V and 2 bases at J, leaving 8 bases unmatched. The germline gives CDR1 LGHDT, CDR2 YNNKEL (reference sequence). The CDR3 is CASSQDLGTGLNYGYTF. The CDR3 DNA is TGTGCCAGCAGCCAAGATCTGGGGACAGGATTGAACTATGGCTACACCTTC.

This sequence joins TRBV7-2 and TRBJ2-1; D ambiguous. There are 12 residues in the CDR3. The V and J ends lost 1 base and 9 bases respectively, with 7 bases between them. The V gene's germline CDR1 is SGHTA and CDR2 FQGNSA. DNA for the CDR3: TGTGCCAGCAGCTTAGATATCGGTGAGCAGTTCTTC. Protein product: CASSLDIGEQFF.

The rearrangement links TRBV29-1 to TRBJ2-7, with D perhaps matching TRBD2 (6 bases). Trimming took 3 bases from V and 5 from J, leaving 8 bases between them. Per germline, CDR1 SQVTM and CDR2 ANQGSEA. CDR3 length: 11 amino acids. CDR3 sequence: CSVDGRNEQYF. In nucleotides, the CDR3 is TGCAGCGTTGACGGGAGAAACGAGCAGTACTTC.

This clonotype was detected many times. V usage is TRBV2 and J usage is TRBJ2-5; D remains unclear. Germline loops: CDR1 SNHLY, CDR2 FYNNEI. V lost 2 bases and J lost 5, with 6 bases in between. The CDR3 runs to 12 residues. This CDR3 reads CASSELLETQYF. CDR3 DNA sequence: TGTGCCAGCAGTGAACTTTTGGAGACCCAGTACTTC.

Of note for this clonotype: This likely reflects a read error, since a far larger clone is one base away. As DNA, the CDR3 is TGTGCCGGCAGCATCAGAGCCGTCCTCGGTGAGCAGTTCTTC. Translation: CAGSIRAVLGEQFF. The chain couples TRBV7-2 to TRBJ2-1; D is ambiguous. Germline assignment: CDR1 SGHTA and CDR2 FQGNSA. CDR3 length equals 14 residues.

Of note for this clonotype: It differs at one base from a far larger clone, so likely a read error. V is TRBV28 and J is TRBJ2-1; D is perhaps TRBD1 or TRBD2 (5 bases each). Germline V gene sequence: CDR1 MDHEN, CDR2 SYDVKM. The CDR3 is 15 amino acids. CDR3 nucleotides: TGTGCCAGCACCCTTTCTGGAGGCGGACACAATGAGCAGCTCTTC. The encoded protein is CASTLSGGGHNEQLF.

With respect to this clonotype: It may be a read error: a sequence one base away is much more abundant. The chain links TRBV10-3 to TRBJ2-1; 11 nucleotides agree with TRBD2. The junction had 10 bases not matched to a gene; V was cut back by 5 bases and J by 10 bases. Looked up from germline, CDR1 is ENHRY and CDR2 is SYGVKD. The CDR3 has 15 residues. CDR3 sequence (DNA): TGTGCCATCAGTCGCGCACTAGCGGGAGAGGGGGAGCAGTTCTTC. Residues: CAISRALAGEGEQFF.

This clonotype was seen more than once but under ten times. This chain joins TRBV15 and TRBJ2-1; possible D gene TRBD1, 5 bases. This CDR3 region has 15 residues. V lost 4 bases and J lost 13, with 23 bases in between. The germline V gene has CDR1 LNHNV and CDR2 YYDKDF (reference sequence). The CDR3: CATSTSGAPKANQFF. The CDR3 DNA sequence: TGTGCCACCAGCACTAGTGGGGCCCCCAAGGCAAATCAGTTCTTC.

In this sample, this clonotype turned up once. The V call is TRBV12-3 or TRBV12-4, the J call TRBJ2-7; D possibly uses TRBD1 or TRBD2 (5 bases each). V lost 3 bases and J 6 bases, leaving 18 bases between the germline ends. The CDR3 loop spans 15 amino acids. The CDR3 DNA is TGTGCCAGCAGTTTTCTTTTGAGGGGAAAGGGCGAGCAGTACTTC. It translates to CASSFLLRGKGEQYF.

There are a few counts of this clonotype. The junction shows a germline mismatch at one end, possibly a read error. J is TRBJ1-1 and V is TRBV7-9; TRBD1 aligns across 7 bases. The CDR3 has 12 amino acids. Germline lookup yields CDR1 SEHNR and CDR2 FQNEAQ (reference sequence). CDR3 bases: TGTACCAGCAGCTTAGAGAGGGGGCGAGCTTTCTTT. Its translation is CTSSLERGRAFF. Full variable domain (outside the CDR3, taken from reference TRBV7-9 and TRBJ1-1): DTGVSQNPRHKITKRGQNVTFRCDPISEHNRLYWYRQTLGQGPEFLTYFQNEAQLEKSRLLSDRFSAERPKGSFSTLEIQRTEQGDSAMYLCTSSLERGRAFFGQGTRLTVV.

The chain uses TRBV6-5 and TRBJ2-3; D remains ambiguous. Trimming removed 0 bases from V and 0 bases from J, with 13 bases in between. This CDR3 comprises 17 residues. CDR1 MNHEY and CDR2 SVGAGI come from the germline V gene. The CDR3 DNA follows: TGTGCCAGCAGTTACTCCCCCTACTTCGCTAGCACAGATACGCAGTATTTT. This codes for CASSYSPYFASTDTQYF.

In its sample, this clonotype was seen many times. The gene calls are TRBV12-3 or TRBV12-4 and TRBJ2-7; perhaps TRBD1 as D (6 bases). V was cut by 6 bases and J by 4 bases, with 22 bases left in between. The CDR3 length is 16 residues. Here the CDR3 DNA reads TGTGCCAGCAGCCGACACTCTAAAACAGGGTCTTACGAGCAGTACTTC. It codes for CASSRHSKTGSYEQYF.

This clonotype was counted at least ten times. CDR3 loop: CASSLGGPAGVLDGYTF. DNA for the CDR3: TGTGCCAGCAGTTTAGGGGGGCCGGCGGGGGTTCTGGATGGCTACACCTTC. The chain has TRBV12-3 or TRBV12-4 and TRBJ1-2; D may be TRBD1 (6 bases). V was clipped by 1 base and J by 6 bases, with 21 bases between them. The CDR3 sequence is 17 residues long.

This clonotype was seen only a few times. The rearrangement joins TRBV5-1 to TRBJ2-6; 10 bases align to TRBD1. The CDR3 contains 18 residues. CDR1 and CDR2 from the germline V gene are SGHRS and YFSETQ. The trim removed 7 bases at V and 0 bases at J, leaving 10 bases unmatched. As DNA, the CDR3 is TGCGCCAGCTTCCCTGAGGGGACAGGGGTCTCTGGGGCCAACGTCCTGACTTTC. It codes for CASFPEGTGVSGANVLTF.